Below are 27 T cell receptor beta chains sequenced from a single sample in a study of monozygotic twins with inflammatory bowel disease. With the 5' RACE reads reprocessed, TCRdb shows one record per CDR3 protein and no DNA. The specimen's table records about 330,000 distinct CDR3 sequences. The material sequenced was blood. All receptors derive from a human donor with ulcerative colitis or Crohn's disease, or a healthy co-twin of an affected twin (not recorded which).

The J gene is TRBJ2-5, the V gene TRBV15; the TRBD1 assignment by TCRdb is unverifiable without DNA. Germline loops: CDR1 LNHNV, CDR2 YYDKDF (reference sequence). The CDR3 length is 15 residues. Here the CDR3 reads CATSRARGGGETQYF.

CDR3 loop: CSVLQGYYGYTF. The rearrangement joins TRBV29-1 to TRBJ1-2; TCRdb picks TRBD1, but there is no DNA to check that call. CDR3 length: 12 residues. CDR1 SQVTM and CDR2 ANQGSEA come from the germline V gene.

The V gene is TRBV7-9, the J gene TRBJ2-2; as DNA is missing, the TRBD2 call by TCRdb cannot be tested. The V gene's germline CDR1 is SEHNR and CDR2 FQNEAQ (reference sequence). There are 15 residues in the CDR3. The CDR3 is CASSSARTNTGELFF.

The J gene is TRBJ2-1, the V gene TRBV5-1; TCRdb outputs TRBD1, but without DNA this stays unchecked. The CDR3 length is 17 residues. Germline loops: CDR1 SGHRS, CDR2 YFSETQ. CDR3 protein: CASSSQPTGGEYNEQFF.

The gene calls are TRBV3-1 and TRBJ1-1. The CDR3 sequence is 13 residues long. Germline lookup yields CDR1 LGHDT and CDR2 YNNKEL (reference sequence). The CDR3 sequence: CASSRRGADEAFF.

The rearrangement links TRBV7-2 to TRBJ1-5. CDR3 length: 15 amino acids. Germline CDR1 is SGHTA and CDR2 is FQGNSA. The CDR3 loop reads CASSRQVGARQPQHF.

The chain has TRBV3-1 and TRBJ2-5. This CDR3 is built from 13 residues. Germline assignment: CDR1 LGHDT and CDR2 YNNKEL (reference sequence). The CDR3 sequence: CASSRAGTKKLYF.

This chain uses TRBV20-1 with TRBJ2-3; TCRdb selects TRBD1, and the lack of DNA leaves this call unchecked. The CDR3 consists of 15 residues. The germline V gene has CDR1 DFQATT and CDR2 SNEGSKA (reference sequence). The CDR3 here is CSAPGREGGTDTQYF.

The chain employs TRBV12-3 or TRBV12-4 and TRBJ2-2. This CDR3 spans 13 amino acids. The CDR3 here is CASIPHNTGELFF.

The J gene is TRBJ2-2, the V gene TRBV5-1; TCRdb proposes TRBD1, but this gene call is untestable without DNA. The CDR3 is 15 amino acids. Germline values: CDR1 SGHRS, CDR2 YFSETQ. The chain's CDR3 is CASSPTGTDTGELFF.

The chain uses TRBV5-1 and TRBJ2-2; TCRdb outputs TRBD1, but without DNA this stays unchecked. Per germline, CDR1 SGHRS and CDR2 YFSETQ. This CDR3 region has 16 residues. This CDR3 is CASSLVPPPNTGELFF.

The chain employs TRBV3-1 and TRBJ2-5; the D call of TRBD2 rests on TCRdb alone, since no DNA is present to check it. The CDR3 covers 18 residues. Germline CDR1 LGHDT, CDR2 YNNKEL (reference sequence). This CDR3 reads CASSQPGLAGNVDETQYF.

The CDR3 loop is CASTWGNLGETQYF. The J gene is TRBJ2-5, the V gene TRBV5-1. The CDR3 totals 14 residues. Germline V CDR1 and CDR2: SGHRS, YFSETQ.

The V and J genes are TRBV2 and TRBJ2-1; TCRdb picks TRBD1, but there is no DNA to check that call. The germline V gene encodes CDR1 SNHLY and CDR2 FYNNEI. This CDR3 spans 13 amino acids. The CDR3 loop is CASSRGPGGEQFF.

The chain recombines TRBV18 with TRBJ2-2; TCRdb calls TRBD1, which cannot be checked without DNA. Germline V gene data show CDR1 as KGHSH and CDR2 as LQKENI. This CDR3 spans 17 amino acids. The CDR3 loop is CASSPVLDSANTGELFF.

This rearrangement joins TRBV7-9 to TRBJ2-7; TCRdb's D call of TRBD1 is untestable without DNA. CDR3 length equals 16 residues. CDR1 is SEHNR, CDR2 FQNEAQ, per germline (reference sequence). Here the CDR3 reads CASSPLTGQQSYEQYF.

This chain links TRBV20-1 with TRBJ2-3; TCRdb's D call of TRBD2 is untestable without DNA. The CDR3 has 17 amino acids. The V gene's germline CDR1 is DFQATT and CDR2 SNEGSKA (reference sequence). CDR3 loop: CSARDAFSGTSTDTQYF.

The V gene is TRBV7-2, the J gene TRBJ2-3; TCRdb reports TRBD1, a call that lacks DNA to check it against. Germline V gene sequence: CDR1 SGHTA, CDR2 FQGNSA. The length of the CDR3 is 15 residues. The chain's CDR3 is CASSPTGGGTDTQYF.

This rearrangement joins TRBV24-1 to TRBJ2-1; checking the TCRdb D call of TRBD2 is not possible without DNA. CDR3 length: 15 amino acids. Germline CDR1 is KGHDR and CDR2 is SFDVKD. CDR3 in amino acids: CATSDFLAGRNEQFF.

This chain's CDR3 is CASMVRGRYGYTF. The chain is built from TRBV12-3 or TRBV12-4 and TRBJ1-2; the D call of TRBD1 rests on TCRdb alone, since no DNA is present to check it. This CDR3 comprises 13 residues.

The chain links TRBV30 to TRBJ1-1; TCRdb indicates TRBD1, and absent DNA this call remains unverified. Germline CDR1 reads GTSNPN; CDR2 reads SVGIG (reference sequence). The CDR3 totals 12 residues. CDR3 residues: CAWSVRGAGAFF.

The CDR3 spells CSADPGRETYEQYF. The rearrangement uses TRBV20-1 and TRBJ2-7; TCRdb proposes TRBD1, but this gene call is untestable without DNA. The germline CDR1 and CDR2 sequences are DFQATT and SNEGSKA (reference sequence). This CDR3 has 14 amino acids.

The chain combines TRBV12-3 or TRBV12-4 with TRBJ1-2; TCRdb proposes TRBD1, but this gene call is untestable without DNA. The CDR3 runs 15 residues. CDR3 sequence reads: CASSLSAGAHYGYTF.

V is TRBV18 and J is TRBJ1-1; TCRdb reports TRBD1, a call that lacks DNA to check it against. From germline, CDR1 is KGHSH and CDR2 LQKENI. The CDR3 extends over 19 amino acids. The CDR3 protein is CASSPRQVDRVYMNTEAFF.

This rearrangement joins TRBV6-4 to TRBJ2-7; TCRdb returns TRBD1, unconfirmable since there is no DNA. The length of the CDR3 is 14 residues. Per germline, CDR1 MRHNA and CDR2 SNTAGT. The CDR3 loop is CASSESGASYEQYF.

The chain uses TRBV11-2 and TRBJ2-7. Germline CDR1 and CDR2: SGHAT and FQNNGV. This CDR3 is built from 12 residues. The CDR3 region is CASSLGTNEQYF.

This rearrangement joins TRBV28 to TRBJ1-2. The length of the CDR3 is 12 residues. Germline values: CDR1 MDHEN, CDR2 SYDVKM. The CDR3 here is CASQQGIYGYTF.